This T cell receptor (beta chain) was captured in a study of HIV-infected patients and healthy controls. Study-level results: Untreated HIV+ repertoires had roughly threefold fewer distinct CDR3s and lower Shannon diversity than healthy controls.

In its sample, this clonotype was seen many times. Antigen specificity is unknown. Follow-up blood was drawn about 14 weeks, roughly three months, after antiretroviral therapy began. Whole blood was used without fractionation, so all unsorted peripheral T cells were included. V shed 0 bases and J 0 bases; nucleotides not matched to a gene: 22. The CDR3 loop spans 23 amino acids. Looked up from germline, CDR1 is GTSNPN and CDR2 is SVGIG (reference sequence). Reverse transcription used 500 to 550 ng RNA and constant-region primers for alpha and beta. Each of the alpha and beta chains got its own library through chain-specific third strand synthesis with indices. TCRdb reanalysed the 5' RACE reads using MiXCR and keeps one entry per CDR3 protein. The data hold roughly 7,800 distinct CDR3 sequences, with around 8.7% observed a single time.

The chain links TRBV30 to TRBJ1-6; TRBD1 agrees at 8 bases. The sample in question was blood, obtained during antiretroviral therapy. The clonotype was recovered from an adult with HIV infection. CDR3 DNA sequence: TGTGCCTGGAGTGTCCCCGGGAGGAATGGACAGGGAGCCCAATACTCCTATAATTCACCCCTCCACTTT. Encoded protein: CAWSVPGRNGQGAQYSYNSPLHF.